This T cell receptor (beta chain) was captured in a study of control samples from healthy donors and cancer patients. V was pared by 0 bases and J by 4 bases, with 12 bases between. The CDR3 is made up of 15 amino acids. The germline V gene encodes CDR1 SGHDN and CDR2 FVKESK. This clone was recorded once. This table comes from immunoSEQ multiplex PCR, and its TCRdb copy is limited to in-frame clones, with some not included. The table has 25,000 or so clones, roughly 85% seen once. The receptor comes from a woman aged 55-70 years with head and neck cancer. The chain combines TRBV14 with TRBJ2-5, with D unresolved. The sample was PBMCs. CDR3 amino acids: CASSQDRAYIETQYF. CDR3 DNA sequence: TGTGCCAGCAGCCAAGATCGAGCTTACATAGAGACCCAGTACTTC.